The entry below gives a single T cell receptor beta chain sequence along with its context. Its antigen is undetermined. These data originate in a study of CD8 T cells in Susac syndrome. Whole-study findings and limits: The TCR sequencing and HLA analysis in the study involved a relatively small number of individuals, as the study acknowledged.

Random hexamers served to reverse transcribe roughly 0.45 to 1 ug RNA. The authors amplified TCR beta CDR3 across 54 Vbeta and 13 Jbeta using immunoSEQ multiplex PCR. TCRdb reanalysed the immunoSEQ multiplex PCR reads using MiXCR and keeps one entry per CDR3 protein. Altogether approximately 220,000 distinct CDR3 sequences are present, approximately 95% being singletons, with the ten largest covering approximately 0.075%. Germline CDR1 reads SGHRS; CDR2 reads YFSETQ. With 4 bases clipped from V and 6 bases from J, the junction kept 5 bases outside the gene matches. There are 14 residues in the CDR3. The receptor comes from a human donor with multiple sclerosis. This chain connects TRBV5-1 to TRBJ2-1, with 9 positions matching TRBD1. Sequencing was done on a sample of CD4+ T cells from PBMCs. CDR3 amino acids: CASSPGQGPNEQFF. The CDR3 nucleotides read TGCGCCAGCAGCCCGGGACAGGGACCCAATGAGCAGTTCTTC.